The rows below give T cell receptor beta chains drawn from one sample of a study of breast tumors, draining lymph nodes, adjacent tissues. TCRdb reprocessed the multiplex PCR reads via MiXCR and lists one record per CDR3 protein. The sample yields around 190,000 distinct CDR3 sequences, 33% seen once. The sequenced material came from axillary lymph node tissue. These receptors were taken from a female donor with breast cancer. Some clones in this sample may be carry-over from other donors' samples. Both conserved end residues are part of each CDR3. D genes are given only for firm matches. Clone size is given for some rows only: seen once, a few or many times, or a class if the clone is expanded.

D	V	J	size	CDR3	DNA
TRBD2	TRBV7-2	TRBJ2-5	many	CASSLASGRMETQYF	TGTGCCAGCAGCCTTGCTAGCGGGAGGATGGAGACCCAGTACTTC
NA	TRBV20-1	TRBJ1-4	many	CSARDLWLQAHNEKLFF	TGCAGTGCTAGAGATCTATGGTTACAGGCCCATAATGAAAAACTGTTTTTT
NA	TRBV6-6	TRBJ1-3	many	CASAEISGNTIYF	TGTGCCAGCGCCGAAATCTCTGGAAACACCATATATTTT
NA	TRBV5-6	TRBJ1-4	many	CASSLFRGGGEKLFF	TGTGCCAGCAGCTTGTTTAGGGGGGGCGGTGAAAAACTGTTTTTT
TRBD2	TRBV6-5	TRBJ2-5	many	CASSYFASGARGAQYF	TGTGCCAGCAGTTACTTTGCTAGCGGGGCCAGGGGGGCCCAGTACTTC
TRBD2	TRBV11-2	TRBJ2-7	NA	CASRGLAGAYEQYF	TGTGCCAGCAGGGGACTAGCGGGAGCCTACGAGCAGTACTTC
NA	TRBV11-2	TRBJ1-3	many	CASSKARITRRRGNTIYF	TGTGCCAGCAGCAAAGCTAGGATCACCCGACGGCGGGGAAACACCATATATTTT
TRBD1	TRBV6-5	TRBJ2-7	many	CASSSLTGDIYEQYF	TGTGCCAGCAGTTCCCTGACAGGGGACATCTACGAGCAGTACTTC
TRBD1	TRBV5-5	TRBJ2-6	NA	CTSSPHGANRGSGANVLTF	TGTACCAGCAGCCCTCATGGGGCCAACAGGGGATCTGGGGCCAACGTCCTGACTTTC
NA	TRBV7-3	TRBJ2-2	NA	CASSLRVNGELFF	TGTGCCAGCAGCTTACGTGTCAACGGGGAGCTGTTTTTT
NA	TRBV12-3/TRBV12-4	TRBJ2-3	NA	CASRSGQGGAYTQYF	TGTGCCAGCAGGTCGGGTCAAGGCGGGGCCTATACGCAGTATTTT